The subject of this entry is one T cell receptor (beta chain). Its antigen has not been determined. There are no base qualities to consult, and no much larger clone falls within one base. Its CDR3 holds 14 amino acids, cysteine through phenylalanine. The entry retains the CDR3 DNA only, 42 bases that are in frame from base 1. V is reduced by 2 bases and J by 0 bases, leaving a spacing of 5 bases between them. The germline V gene encodes CDR1 SGHTA and CDR2 FQGNSA. The data belong to a study of shared clonotypes between healthy human individuals (dated by TCRdb to about 2020). For the wider study: A couple of women and a few men aged 18 to 49 years were included in the cohort. Per donor, three plates each were used for CD4 naive and CD4 memory, two for CD8 naive, and one for CD8 memory. Leukapheresis yielded between about 0.9 and 8.9 billion PBMCs per donor. Libraries were prepared and TCR repertoires were sequenced by different laboratories using diverse techniques, in order to increase sequencing depth and limit assay-specific biases. Blood TCR repertoires of about 5 healthy adults were deeply sequenced to estimate repertoire size and the extent of clonotype sharing between individuals. Results and caveats for the whole study, not just this receptor: Pairwise subsampling indicated that sequencing depth was expected to affect the degree of clonotype sharing among donors. Naive subsets generally had larger estimated clonotype richness than memory subsets. Rarefaction of sorted-subset datasets indicated incomplete sequencing despite the large sequencing depth. Only blood was sampled, and tissue TCR repertoires likely differ from those in blood. Compared with non-shared clonotypes, clonotypes shared by all four sorted-subset donors had higher generation probabilities. About 5% of naive CD4, 3.5% of naive CD8, roughly 2.4% of memory CD4, and more than 0.35% of memory CD8 clonotypes were shared across a few donors. Because the study included only a small number of donors, the genetic and exposure-history diversity represented was limited.

Donors were healthy HIV-negative adults with no recently reported acute infections or vaccinations. All donors were Caucasian adults living in Nashville, Tennessee, USA. CD4+ T cells were enriched by magnetic negative selection, after which naive cells were positively selected on CD45RA and the negative fraction was taken as the memory subset. Blood was collected by leukapheresis, and PBMCs were isolated by Ficoll-Histopaque density gradient centrifugation and then cryopreserved in liquid nitrogen vapor phase. Analytical flow cytometry was used to check the purity and quantity of each magnetically sorted T cell population. From each sorted fraction, genomic DNA was isolated and quantified by UV absorbance on a Nanodrop 2000c. Using the deep immunoSEQ assay, TCR CDR3 regions were amplified from genomic DNA by multiplex PCR. Genomic DNA extracted from each cell subset was distributed evenly over all wells of several immunoSEQ 96-well plates, and each plate served as one replicate. For sorted subsets, each replicate PCR was loaded with about 0.2 ug genomic DNA, equivalent to 32,000 or so T cell genomes. Purified libraries were quantified with a Qubit 3.0 fluorometer, sized on a Bioanalyzer 2100, and re-quantified with the KAPA Library Quantification kit. A separate single-read 150-cycle Illumina NextSeq 550 flow cell was used to sequence each immunoSEQ 96-well plate. In the original analysis: Because only junctional sequences without quality scores were contained in the immunoSEQ output, filtering matching that applied to full-length reads could not be performed. To assign V/J genes and CDR3, sequences were annotated using PyIR, a Python wrapper for IgBLAST v1.9, with IMGT germline references. Reads were filtered out if the reads had weak V/J assignments (E-value above 1e-6), no CDR3, stop codons, out-of-frame junctions, or ambiguous translated residues. V3J clonotypes were defined by identical inferred V gene, J gene, and CDR3 amino acid sequence. Percentage overlap between repertoires was computed as shared unique clonotypes divided by the size of the smaller repertoire. Richness of each repertoire was evaluated using RTK rarefaction, the Chao1 estimator, and Recon v2.1 estimates of unobserved clonotypes. Generation probabilities for all TCRbeta clonotypes obtained by the gDNA method from a handful of donors were computed using OLGA. TCRdb obtained this table from immuneACCESS and retained in-frame rearrangements with V and J assigned. These tables miss some clones; where compared with another copy, unresolved V genes account for less than half of the shortfall, and the remainder is unexplained. The DNA was the basis for D and trimming; V, J and clone size are from that table. This sample gives approximately 530,000 clones in total; 90% to 96% of them show up just once. The top ten clonotypes cover roughly 0.06% of the sample.

The chain is encoded by TRBV7-2 joined to TRBJ1-3; the D gene remains uncertain. This receptor was obtained from a woman in her twenties or thirties in good health. The sample comprised naive CD4+ T cells sorted from blood. The label giving this sample's cell subset or site can be read as: CD45RA+ positively selected. The CDR3 reads as follows: CASSLTVSGNTIYF. The DNA is TGTGCCAGCAGCTTAACTGTCTCTGGAAACACCATATATTTT. Supplemented by the reference TRBV7-2 and TRBJ1-3 proteins around the CDR3, the complete variable domain is GAGVSQSPSNKVTEKGKDVELRCDPISGHTALYWYRQSLGQGLEFLIYFQGNSAPDKSGLPSDRFSAERTGGSVSTLTIQRTQQEDSAVYLCASSLTVSGNTIYFGEGSWLTVV.